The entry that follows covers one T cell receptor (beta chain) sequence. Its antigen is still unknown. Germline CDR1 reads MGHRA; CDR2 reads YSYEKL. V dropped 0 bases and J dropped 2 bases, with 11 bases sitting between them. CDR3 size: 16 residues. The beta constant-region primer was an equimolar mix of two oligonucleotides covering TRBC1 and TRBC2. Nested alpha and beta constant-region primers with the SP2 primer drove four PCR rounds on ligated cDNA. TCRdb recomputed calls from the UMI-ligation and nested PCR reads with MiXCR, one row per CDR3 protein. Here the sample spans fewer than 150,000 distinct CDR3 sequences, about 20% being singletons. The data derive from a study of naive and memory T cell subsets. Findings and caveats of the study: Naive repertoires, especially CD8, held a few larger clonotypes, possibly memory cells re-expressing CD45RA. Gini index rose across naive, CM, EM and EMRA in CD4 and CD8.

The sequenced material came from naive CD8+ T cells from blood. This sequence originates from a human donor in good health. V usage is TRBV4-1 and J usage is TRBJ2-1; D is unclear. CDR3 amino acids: CASSQDFPPAYNEQFF. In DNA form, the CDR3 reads TGCGCCAGCAGCCAAGATTTCCCTCCGGCCTACAATGAGCAGTTCTTC.